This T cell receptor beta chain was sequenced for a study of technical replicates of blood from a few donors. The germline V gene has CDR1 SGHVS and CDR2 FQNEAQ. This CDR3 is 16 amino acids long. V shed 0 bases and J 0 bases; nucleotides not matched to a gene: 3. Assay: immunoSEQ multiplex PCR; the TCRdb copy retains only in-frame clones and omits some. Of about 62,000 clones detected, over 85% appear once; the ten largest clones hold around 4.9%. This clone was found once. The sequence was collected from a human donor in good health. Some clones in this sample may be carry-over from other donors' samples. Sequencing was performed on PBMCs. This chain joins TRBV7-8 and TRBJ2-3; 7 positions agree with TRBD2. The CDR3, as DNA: TGTGCCAGCAGCTTAGCGGCTAGCGGAAGCACAGATACGCAGTATTTT. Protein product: CASSLAASGSTDTQYF.